This T cell receptor beta chain appears in the sequencing data of a study of blood T cell repertoires in COVID-19. Study-wide background: Sites across the United States, Italy and Spain contributed samples from acute and convalescent COVID-19. The analysed material was cDNA or gDNA that came from T cells, B-cell-depleted T cells, or PBMCs.

As originally analysed: Amplification from reference gene primers served as the basis for estimated nucleated cell counts. Profiling relied on immunoSEQ multiplex PCR, and the TCRdb table lists in-frame clones only, not all of them. Clone size and the V and J calls come from that table; the DNA yielded D and trimming. This table has 200,000 to 250,000 clones, approximately 87% appearing once. Germline V gene data show CDR1 as KGHSH and CDR2 as LQKENI. V was trimmed by 5 bases and J by 1 base, leaving 9 bases between them. The CDR3 consists of 13 residues. This clonotype was sampled from a man between 60 and 70 years old with acute or convalescent COVID-19. The sequencing sample was made of peripheral blood. The V call is TRBV18, the J call TRBJ2-7, with D unresolved. The CDR3 region has the DNA TGTGCCAGCTCAATCGAGAAATCCTACGAGCAGTACTTC. It specifies CASSIEKSYEQYF.